A selection of T cell receptor beta chains follows, all from one sample in a study of OX40 agonist ivuxolimab in advanced cancers. Produced via immunoSEQ multiplex PCR; TCRdb's table is partial and in-frame only. This table has tens of thousands of clones, approximately 84% appearing once. Sequences were derived from CD4+ or CD8+ T cells sorted from blood, sampled in a trial of the OX40 agonist ivuxolimab. The receptors originated from an adult with an advanced solid tumor such as melanoma, head and neck, liver or kidney cancer. CDR3s include the opening cysteine and the closing phenylalanine or tryptophan. A D gene is named only where the DNA matches it firmly. Clone size appears in some rows only: once, few, many, or a class for an expanded clone.

D: TRBD2; V: TRBV29-1; J: TRBJ2-3; size: .; DNA: TGCAGCGGGAGGGGTAGCGGGAGTGGCGATACGCAGTATTTT; CDR3: CSGRGSGSGDTQYF
D: TRBD2; V: TRBV9; J: TRBJ2-7; size: .; DNA: TGTGCCAGCAGCGTTGCCTCCGGGACTAGCGCCTACGAGCAGTACTTC; CDR3: CASSVASGTSAYEQYF
D: .; V: TRBV30; J: TRBJ2-7; size: .; DNA: TGTGCCTGGAGTGTATCCACGGGGCCGGCCTACGAGCAGTACTTC; CDR3: CAWSVSTGPAYEQYF
D: .; V: TRBV10-2; J: TRBJ2-5; size: .; DNA: TGCGCCAGCAAACAAGCAGGGGCACAAGAGACCCAGTACTTC; CDR3: CASKQAGAQETQYF
D: TRBD1; V: TRBV2; J: TRBJ1-1; size: .; DNA: TGTGCCAGCAGTGAGACAGGGGGCTACTGGGCGAACACTGAAGCTTTCTTT; CDR3: CASSETGGYWANTEAFF
D: .; V: TRBV5-1; J: TRBJ1-1; size: .; DNA: TGCGCCAGCAGCGTAAACAGGGAGGTCCCTGAAGCTTTCTTT; CDR3: CASSVNREVPEAFF
D: TRBD1; V: TRBV5-6; J: TRBJ1-6; size: few; DNA: TGTGCCAGCAGCTTGGTGACAGGGACAGTGGAGCCCCTCCACTTT; CDR3: CASSLVTGTVEPLHF
D: .; V: TRBV19; J: TRBJ1-5; size: .; DNA: TGTGCCAGTAGTATGCCCAGGGCGATTAGCAATCAGCCCCAGCATTTT; CDR3: CASSMPRAISNQPQHF
D: .; V: TRBV9; J: TRBJ1-1; size: once; DNA: TGTGCCAGCAGCGTAGAGAACACTGAAGCTTTCTTT; CDR3: CASSVENTEAFF
D: TRBD1; V: TRBV6-6; J: TRBJ1-2; size: .; DNA: TGTGCCAGCAGTTACGACCTCCGGGACAGCTATGGCTACACCTTC; CDR3: CASSYDLRDSYGYTF
D: .; V: TRBV4-1; J: TRBJ2-7; size: .; DNA: TGCGCCAGCAGCCAAGGGGTTACAGTCTCCTACGAGCAGTACTTC; CDR3: CASSQGVTVSYEQYF
D: TRBD2; V: TRBV7-9; J: TRBJ2-1; size: .; DNA: TGTGCCAGCAGCCTAAGCGGGAGCTCCTACAATGAGCAGTTCTTC; CDR3: CASSLSGSSYNEQFF
D: .; V: TRBV13; J: TRBJ2-7; size: .; DNA: TGTGCCAGCAGCCGACAGTCCGGAAACCTGTACGAGCAGTACTTC; CDR3: CASSRQSGNLYEQYF
D: .; V: TRBV28; J: TRBJ2-1; size: .; DNA: TGTGCCAGCAGCTACAGGGTCAATGAGCAGTTCTTC; CDR3: CASSYRVNEQFF
D: TRBD1; V: TRBV5-1; J: TRBJ1-5; size: .; DNA: TGCGCCAGCAGCTTGGGGGACAGGGCTCAGCCCCAGCATTTT; CDR3: CASSLGDRAQPQHF
D: .; V: TRBV6-1; J: TRBJ2-7; size: .; DNA: TGTGCCAGCAGTGACTTCAGGGGCCGGACCTACGAGCAGTACTTC; CDR3: CASSDFRGRTYEQYF
D: .; V: TRBV19; J: TRBJ2-7; size: .; DNA: TGTGCCAGTACTCCCTCCGCGGGTTTCGGCTACGAGCAGTACTTC; CDR3: CASTPSAGFGYEQYF
D: .; V: TRBV4-1; J: TRBJ1-5; size: .; DNA: TGCGCCAGCAGCCAATGGGGTAGCAATCAGCCCCAGCATTTT; CDR3: CASSQWGSNQPQHF
D: .; V: TRBV5-8; J: TRBJ1-3; size: .; DNA: TGTGCCAGCAGGGGCTCTGGAAACACCATATATTTT; CDR3: CASRGSGNTIYF
D: .; V: TRBV19; J: TRBJ1-4; size: few; DNA: TGTGCCAGTAGTATGGGGAGAGCAACTAATGAAAAACTGTTTTTT; CDR3: CASSMGRATNEKLFF
D: .; V: TRBV27; J: TRBJ2-2; size: .; DNA: TGTGCCAGCAGTTTCCCGGGCGGCGTCCGGAACACCGGGGAGCTGTTTTTT; CDR3: CASSFPGGVRNTGELFF
D: .; V: TRBV9; J: TRBJ2-2; size: .; DNA: TGTGCCAGCAGCGTCCTTTCGGTAGAGAACACCGGGGAGCTGTTTTTT; CDR3: CASSVLSVENTGELFF
D: TRBD1; V: TRBV7-2; J: TRBJ2-4; size: .; DNA: TGTGCCAGCAGCTGGACAGGGGCGACGGTTCAGTACTTC; CDR3: CASSWTGATVQYF
D: .; V: TRBV9; J: TRBJ1-6; size: .; DNA: TGTGCCAGCAGCGTAGGGGGCAGGCGTTCACCCCTCCACTTT; CDR3: CASSVGGRRSPLHF
D: TRBD1; V: TRBV28; J: TRBJ2-7; size: .; DNA: TGTGCCAGCAGTTATTACTGGGGACAGGAACCAGGAAGCTCCTACGAGCAGTACTTC; CDR3: CASSYYWGQEPGSSYEQYF
D: TRBD1; V: TRBV29-1; J: TRBJ1-1; size: once; DNA: TGCAGCGTTGATAAGGGGGCAGAAGCTTTCTTT; CDR3: CSVDKGAEAFF
D: .; V: TRBV19; J: TRBJ1-5; size: .; DNA: TGTGCCAGTACCCTGACCAGGGACAGCAATCAGCCCCAGCATTTT; CDR3: CASTLTRDSNQPQHF
D: .; V: TRBV7-7; J: TRBJ2-3; size: .; DNA: TGTGCCAGCAGCTTAATACAGGGTGGCACAGATACGCAGTATTTT; CDR3: CASSLIQGGTDTQYF
D: TRBD2; V: TRBV7-9; J: TRBJ2-7; size: .; DNA: TGTGCCAGCAGCTTAGGGGGGGGAAAGAAGAGCTCCTACGAGCAGTACTTC; CDR3: CASSLGGGKKSSYEQYF
D: TRBD2; V: TRBV19; J: TRBJ2-7; size: .; DNA: TGTGCCAGTAGTGTCCCGGGACTAGCCTACGAGCAGTACTTC; CDR3: CASSVPGLAYEQYF
D: .; V: TRBV5-1; J: TRBJ2-2; size: .; DNA: TGCGCCAGCAGCTTAATTAAGAGTACCGGGGAGCTGTTTTTT; CDR3: CASSLIKSTGELFF
D: .; V: TRBV19; J: TRBJ2-3; size: .; DNA: TGTGCCAGTAGTAATCCCTCGTGGAGGGGGCCGGGAGATACGCAGTATTTT; CDR3: CASSNPSWRGPGDTQYF
D: .; V: TRBV2; J: TRBJ2-2; size: few; DNA: TGTGCCAGCAAGGTTCGGGGGAACACCGGGGAGCTGTTTTTT; CDR3: CASKVRGNTGELFF
D: TRBD1; V: TRBV6-1; J: TRBJ2-6; size: .; DNA: TGTGCCAGCAGTGATGACAGGGACCTCTCTGGGGCCAACGTCCTGACTTTC; CDR3: CASSDDRDLSGANVLTF
D: .; V: TRBV28; J: TRBJ1-2; size: .; DNA: TGTGCCAGCAGTTACTTCAAATATGGCTACACCTTC; CDR3: CASSYFKYGYTF
D: TRBD1; V: TRBV6-4; J: TRBJ1-1; size: .; DNA: TGTGCCAGCAGTGACTCTGACAGGGTGGCTGAAGCTTTCTTT; CDR3: CASSDSDRVAEAFF
D: .; V: TRBV28; J: TRBJ2-2; size: .; DNA: TGTGCCAGCAGGGATGGGAACACCGGGGAGCTGTTTTTT; CDR3: CASRDGNTGELFF
D: TRBD1; V: TRBV5-4; J: TRBJ1-1; size: .; DNA: TGTGCCAGCAGCTCCGGACAGGGGGAAACTGAAGCTTTCTTT; CDR3: CASSSGQGETEAFF
D: TRBD2; V: TRBV19; J: TRBJ2-1; size: .; DNA: TGTGCCAGTAGTCCTGAGCGGGGGGGAGATGAGCAGTTCTTC; CDR3: CASSPERGGDEQFF
D: TRBD2; V: TRBV29-1; J: TRBJ2-2; size: .; DNA: TGCAGCGCTTCGGGAGGGGGGAACACCGGGGAGCTGTTTTTT; CDR3: CSASGGGNTGELFF
D: TRBD2; V: TRBV9; J: TRBJ2-3; size: .; DNA: TGTGCCAGCAGCGCCGGGACTAGCGGGGGGTTTAGCACAGATACGCAGTATTTT; CDR3: CASSAGTSGGFSTDTQYF
D: TRBD1; V: TRBV4-1; J: TRBJ1-6; size: once; DNA: TGCGCCAGCAGCCAAGATCGTGGGACAGGGCGCTTGGGGGAATCACCCCTCCACTTT; CDR3: CASSQDRGTGRLGESPLHF
D: TRBD1; V: TRBV5-6; J: TRBJ2-7; size: once; DNA: TGTGCCAGCAGCTTGGGACAGGGGGACGAGCAGTACTTC; CDR3: CASSLGQGDEQYF
D: TRBD2; V: TRBV7-2; J: TRBJ2-1; size: .; DNA: TGTGCCAGCAGCCCCCGACTAGCGGGAGGGCAAAATGAGCAGTTCTTC; CDR3: CASSPRLAGGQNEQFF
D: TRBD1; V: TRBV7-6; J: TRBJ1-4; size: few; DNA: TGTGCCAGCAGCCCCGGGACAGATGAAAAACTGTTTTTT; CDR3: CASSPGTDEKLFF
D: .; V: TRBV7-3; J: TRBJ2-1; size: .; DNA: TGTGCCAGCAGCTTAAGGGCAAGGGGCGAGCAGTTCTTC; CDR3: CASSLRARGEQFF
D: TRBD2; V: TRBV30; J: TRBJ2-7; size: .; DNA: TGTGCCTGGAGTCATCTAGCGGGTTCCACCTACGAGCAGTACTTC; CDR3: CAWSHLAGSTYEQYF
D: TRBD1; V: TRBV28; J: TRBJ1-6; size: .; DNA: TGTGCCAGCAGATTCCGGGACAGGGGTAATTCACCCCTCCACTTT; CDR3: CASRFRDRGNSPLHF
D: TRBD1; V: TRBV14; J: TRBJ2-3; size: .; DNA: TGTGCCAGCAGCCAGAGGGGGCCCACCGAGGGAGATACGCAGTATTTT; CDR3: CASSQRGPTEGDTQYF
D: .; V: TRBV4-2; J: TRBJ1-3; size: few; DNA: TGTGCCAGCAGCCAGAACCCGCTCTCCTTAAACACCATATATTTT; CDR3: CASSQNPLSLNTIYF
D: TRBD1; V: TRBV5-4; J: TRBJ2-7; size: once; DNA: TGTGCCAGCAGCTCCCCTCTCCACAGGGGGGTAGACGAGCAGTACTTC; CDR3: CASSSPLHRGVDEQYF
D: .; V: TRBV9; J: TRBJ1-3; size: .; DNA: TGTGCCAGCAGCGTAGAACAGGGCAGTGGAAACACCATATATTTT; CDR3: CASSVEQGSGNTIYF